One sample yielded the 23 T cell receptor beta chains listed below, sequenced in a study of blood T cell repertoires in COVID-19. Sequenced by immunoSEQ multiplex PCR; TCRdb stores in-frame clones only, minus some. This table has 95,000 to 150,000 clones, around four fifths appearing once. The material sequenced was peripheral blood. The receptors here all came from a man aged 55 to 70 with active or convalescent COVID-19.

CDR3: CSVVYRADTQYF. The CDR3 DNA reads as TGCAGCGTTGTGTACAGGGCGGATACGCAGTATTTT. J is TRBJ2-3 and V is TRBV29-1, with D tentatively TRBD1 (6 bases). CDR1 and CDR2 (germline): SQVTM, ANQGSEA. V gave up 4 bases and J gave up 6 bases, with 11 bases separating them. The CDR3 sequence is 12 residues long.

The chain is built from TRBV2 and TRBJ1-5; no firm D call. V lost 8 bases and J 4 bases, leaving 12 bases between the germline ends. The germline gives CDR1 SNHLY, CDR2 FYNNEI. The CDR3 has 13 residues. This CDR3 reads CASQPQQNQPQHF. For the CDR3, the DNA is TGTGCCAGCCAACCCCAACAGAATCAGCCCCAGCATTTT.

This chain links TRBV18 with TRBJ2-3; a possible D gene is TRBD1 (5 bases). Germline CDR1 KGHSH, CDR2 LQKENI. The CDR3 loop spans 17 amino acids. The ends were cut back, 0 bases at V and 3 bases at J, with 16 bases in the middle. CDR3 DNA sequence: TGTGCCAGCTCACCACCGCGGCAGGCGAAGGGGACAGATACGCAGTATTTT. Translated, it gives CASSPPRQAKGTDTQYF.

The CDR3 sequence is CASRTLQGAYNEQFF. The CDR3 nucleotides read TGTGCCAGCAGGACCTTACAGGGGGCCTACAATGAGCAGTTCTTC. The chain has TRBV5-4 and TRBJ2-1; 8 bases agree with TRBD1. The germline gives CDR1 SGHNT, CDR2 YYREEE (reference sequence). The length of the CDR3 is 15 residues. The ends lost 5 bases at V and 2 bases at J; junction bases unmatched: 6.

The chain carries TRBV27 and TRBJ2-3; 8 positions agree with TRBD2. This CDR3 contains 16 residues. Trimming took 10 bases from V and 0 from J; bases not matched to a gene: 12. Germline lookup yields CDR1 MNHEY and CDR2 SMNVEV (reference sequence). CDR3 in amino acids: CAIRTSRSSSTDTQYF. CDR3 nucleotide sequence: TGTGCCATTAGGACTAGCAGATCCTCTAGCACAGATACGCAGTATTTT.

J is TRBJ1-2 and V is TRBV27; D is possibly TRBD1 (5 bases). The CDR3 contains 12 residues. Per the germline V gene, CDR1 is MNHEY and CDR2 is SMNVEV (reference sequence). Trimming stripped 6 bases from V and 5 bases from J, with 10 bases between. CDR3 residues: CASSSGRYGYTF. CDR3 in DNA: TGTGCCAGCAGCTCAGGGCGGTATGGCTACACCTTC.

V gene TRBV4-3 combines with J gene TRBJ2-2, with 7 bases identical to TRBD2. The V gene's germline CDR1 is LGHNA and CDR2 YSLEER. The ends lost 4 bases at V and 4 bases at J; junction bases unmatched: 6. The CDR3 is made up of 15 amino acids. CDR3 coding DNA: TGCGCCAGCAGCCCTATGTGGGGGGGCACCGGGGAGCTGTTTTTT. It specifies CASSPMWGGTGELFF.

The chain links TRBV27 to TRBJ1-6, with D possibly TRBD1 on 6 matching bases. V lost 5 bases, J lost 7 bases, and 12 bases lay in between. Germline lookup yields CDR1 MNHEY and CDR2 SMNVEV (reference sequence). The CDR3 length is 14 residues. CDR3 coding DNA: TGTGCCAGCAGTCAGCAGGGGAGAAATTCACCCCTCCACTTT. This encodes CASSQQGRNSPLHF.

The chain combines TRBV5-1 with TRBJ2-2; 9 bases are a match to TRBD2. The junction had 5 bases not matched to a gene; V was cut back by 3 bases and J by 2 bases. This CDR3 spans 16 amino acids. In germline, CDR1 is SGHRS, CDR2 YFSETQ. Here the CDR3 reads CASSSLAGRNTGELFF. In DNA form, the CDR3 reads TGCGCCAGCAGCTCCCTAGCGGGGAGAAACACCGGGGAGCTGTTTTTT.

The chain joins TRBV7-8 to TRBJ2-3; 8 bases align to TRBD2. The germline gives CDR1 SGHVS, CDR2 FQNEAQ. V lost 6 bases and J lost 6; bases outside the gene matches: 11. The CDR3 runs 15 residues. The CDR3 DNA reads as TGTGCCAGCAGGACTCCGGCGGGAGGTCTTGATACGCAGTATTTT. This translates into CASRTPAGGLDTQYF. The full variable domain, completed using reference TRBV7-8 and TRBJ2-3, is GAGVSQSPRYKVAKRGQDVALRCDPISGHVSLFWYQQALGQGPEFLTYFQNEAQLDKSGLPSDRFFAERPEGSVSTLKIQRTQQEDSAVYLCASRTPAGGLDTQYFGPGTRLTVL.

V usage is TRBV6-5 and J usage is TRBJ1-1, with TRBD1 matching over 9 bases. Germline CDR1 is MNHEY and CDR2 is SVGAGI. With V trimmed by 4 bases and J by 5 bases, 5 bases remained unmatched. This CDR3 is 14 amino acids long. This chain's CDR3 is CASSSQTGGTEAFF. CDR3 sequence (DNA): TGTGCCAGCAGTTCGCAGACAGGGGGGACTGAAGCTTTCTTT.

CDR3 DNA sequence: TGTGCCATCAGTGAGGGACAGGGAGGTTCACCCCTCCACTTT. This sequence encodes CAISEGQGGSPLHF. The V and J genes are TRBV10-3 and TRBJ1-6; TRBD1 aligns across 8 bases. Trimming took 2 bases from V and 9 from J; bases not matched to a gene: 3. CDR1 and CDR2 (germline): ENHRY, SYGVKD. This CDR3 spans 14 amino acids.

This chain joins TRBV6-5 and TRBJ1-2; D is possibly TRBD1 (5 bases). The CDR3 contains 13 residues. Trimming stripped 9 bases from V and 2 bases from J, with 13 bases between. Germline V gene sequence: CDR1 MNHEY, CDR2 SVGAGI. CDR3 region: CASLPQGNYGYTF. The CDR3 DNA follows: TGTGCCAGTTTGCCTCAGGGAAACTATGGCTACACCTTC.

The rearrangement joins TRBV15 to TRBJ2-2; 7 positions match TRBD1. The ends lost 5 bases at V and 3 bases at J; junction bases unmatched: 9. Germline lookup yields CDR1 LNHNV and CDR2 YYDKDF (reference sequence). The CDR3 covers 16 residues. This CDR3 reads CATSHVKGADTGELFF. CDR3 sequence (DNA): TGTGCCACCAGCCACGTCAAGGGGGCGGACACCGGGGAGCTGTTTTTT.

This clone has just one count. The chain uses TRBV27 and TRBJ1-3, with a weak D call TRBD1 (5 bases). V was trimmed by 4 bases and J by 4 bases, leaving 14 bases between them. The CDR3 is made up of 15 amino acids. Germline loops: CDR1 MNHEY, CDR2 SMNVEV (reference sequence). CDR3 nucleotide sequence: TGTGCCAGCAGTTCCTCAAAGGGGCGAGGAAACACCATATATTTT. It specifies CASSSSKGRGNTIYF.

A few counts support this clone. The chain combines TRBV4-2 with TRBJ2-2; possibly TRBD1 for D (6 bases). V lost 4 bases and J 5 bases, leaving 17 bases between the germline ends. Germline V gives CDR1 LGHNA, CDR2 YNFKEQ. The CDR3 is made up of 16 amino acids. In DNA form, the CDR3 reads TGTGCCAGCAGCCCCCGGGGCGACAGGTCTACCGGGGAGCTGTTTTTT. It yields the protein CASSPRGDRSTGELFF.

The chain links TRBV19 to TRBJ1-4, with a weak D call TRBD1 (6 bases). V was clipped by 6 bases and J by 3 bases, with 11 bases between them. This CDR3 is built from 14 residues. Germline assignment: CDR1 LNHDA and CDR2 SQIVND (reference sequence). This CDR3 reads CASRWGTPNEKLFF. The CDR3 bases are TGTGCCAGTAGATGGGGGACACCTAATGAAAAACTGTTTTTT.

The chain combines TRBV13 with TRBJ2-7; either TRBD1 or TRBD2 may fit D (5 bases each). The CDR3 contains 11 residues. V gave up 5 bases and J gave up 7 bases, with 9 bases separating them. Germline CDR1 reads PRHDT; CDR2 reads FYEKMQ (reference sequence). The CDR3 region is CASSLEGEQYF. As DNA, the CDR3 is TGTGCCAGCAGCCTAGAGGGGGAGCAGTACTTC.

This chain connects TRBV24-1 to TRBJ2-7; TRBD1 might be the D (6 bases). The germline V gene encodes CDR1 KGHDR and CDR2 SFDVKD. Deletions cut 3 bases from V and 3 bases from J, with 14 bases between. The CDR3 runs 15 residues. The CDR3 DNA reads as TGTGCCACCAGTGATGCTCACGCAGGGGTCTACGAGCAGTACTTC. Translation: CATSDAHAGVYEQYF.

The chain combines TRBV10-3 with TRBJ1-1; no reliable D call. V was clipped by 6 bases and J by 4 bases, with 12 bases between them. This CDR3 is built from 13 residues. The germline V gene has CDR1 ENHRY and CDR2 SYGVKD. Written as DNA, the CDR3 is TGTGCCATCAGGGACCCTGGGAGCACTGAAGCTTTCTTT. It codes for CAIRDPGSTEAFF.

The CDR3 nucleotides read TGTGCCAGCAGTTTTAGGTCGAGACTAGCGCAGTACCACAGCTCCTACGAGCAGTACTTC. Its protein is CASSFRSRLAQYHSSYEQYF. The J gene is TRBJ2-7, the V gene TRBV28; 8 nucleotides line up with TRBD2. The V segment lost 3 bases and the J segment 0 bases; nucleotides outside the gene matches: 19. CDR1 is MDHEN, CDR2 SYDVKM, per germline. The CDR3 has 20 amino acids. Based on the CDR3 plus reference TRBV28 and TRBJ2-7, the full variable domain is DVKVTQSSRYLVKRTGEKVFLECVQDMDHENMFWYRQDPGLGLRLIYFSYDVKMKEKGDIPEGYSVSREKKERFSLILESASTNQTSMYLCASSFRSRLAQYHSSYEQYFGPGTRLTVT.

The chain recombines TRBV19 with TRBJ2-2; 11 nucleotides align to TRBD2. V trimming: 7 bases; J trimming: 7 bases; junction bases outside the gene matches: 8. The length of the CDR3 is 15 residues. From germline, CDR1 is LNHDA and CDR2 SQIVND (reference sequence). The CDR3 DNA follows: TGTGCCAGTATGGAACTAGCGGGAGCTGGCGGGGAGCTGTTTTTT. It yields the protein CASMELAGAGGELFF.

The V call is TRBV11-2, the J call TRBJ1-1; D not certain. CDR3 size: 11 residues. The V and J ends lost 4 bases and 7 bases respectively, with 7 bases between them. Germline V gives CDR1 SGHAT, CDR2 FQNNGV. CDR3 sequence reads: CASSSSGEAFF. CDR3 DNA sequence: TGTGCCAGCAGCTCCTCAGGTGAAGCTTTCTTT.